This entry lists 5 T cell receptor beta chains sequenced from one sample in a study of T cell responses to AZD1222 COVID-19 vaccine. Assay used: immunoSEQ multiplex PCR; TCRdb lists only in-frame clones, some missing. The table lists around 140,000 clones, around 90% of them singletons, with approximately 3.1% in the top ten. The material sequenced was peripheral blood, taken on day 0 of AZD1222 vaccination. Receptors were obtained from an adult in good health.

This chain connects TRBV28 to TRBJ1-6; 7 nucleotides line up with TRBD1. Per the germline V gene, CDR1 is MDHEN and CDR2 is SYDVKM. The junction had 8 bases not matched to a gene; V was cut back by 5 bases and J by 10 bases. CDR3 length equals 14 residues. The CDR3 sequence is CASSAGQSLSPLHF. The CDR3 bases are TGTGCCAGCAGTGCGGGACAGAGCCTCTCACCCCTCCACTTT.

V is TRBV18 and J is TRBJ2-2; unclear D gene. The CDR3 consists of 15 residues. Germline V gene sequence: CDR1 KGHSH, CDR2 LQKENI. Trimming shortened V by 2 bases and J by 1 base, and 8 bases separated the two germline ends. The DNA for the CDR3 is TGTGCCAGCTCACCAACCCCAATGAACACCGGGGAGCTGTTTTTT. Translating it yields CASSPTPMNTGELFF.

The chain couples TRBV18 to TRBJ2-3; 9 positions agree with TRBD2. Losses at the gene ends were 2 bases for V and 2 bases for J; bases not matched to a gene: 8. Germline V gives CDR1 KGHSH, CDR2 LQKENI. The CDR3 length is 17 residues. CDR3 coding DNA: TGTGCCAGCTCACCATGGGCCAAGCGGGAGGTCACAGATACGCAGTATTTT. It yields the protein CASSPWAKREVTDTQYF.

This chain uses TRBV6-5 with TRBJ2-7; TRBD2 matches 10 bases. V lost 8 bases, J lost 1 base, and 5 bases stayed unmatched. The CDR3 runs 14 residues. CDR1 and CDR2 from the germline V gene are MNHEY and SVGAGI. The chain's CDR3 is CASLEREGSYEQYF. CDR3 sequence (DNA): TGTGCCAGCCTTGAGCGGGAGGGTTCCTACGAGCAGTACTTC.

The chain carries TRBV27 and TRBJ2-1, with 9 bases fitting TRBD2. CDR1 and CDR2 from the germline V gene are MNHEY and SMNVEV (reference sequence). This CDR3 spans 15 amino acids. The V segment lost 5 bases and the J segment 6 bases; nucleotides outside the gene matches: 8. The CDR3 protein is CASSLLAGAANEQFF. The DNA for the CDR3 is TGTGCCAGCAGTCTCTTAGCGGGAGCAGCCAATGAGCAGTTCTTC.